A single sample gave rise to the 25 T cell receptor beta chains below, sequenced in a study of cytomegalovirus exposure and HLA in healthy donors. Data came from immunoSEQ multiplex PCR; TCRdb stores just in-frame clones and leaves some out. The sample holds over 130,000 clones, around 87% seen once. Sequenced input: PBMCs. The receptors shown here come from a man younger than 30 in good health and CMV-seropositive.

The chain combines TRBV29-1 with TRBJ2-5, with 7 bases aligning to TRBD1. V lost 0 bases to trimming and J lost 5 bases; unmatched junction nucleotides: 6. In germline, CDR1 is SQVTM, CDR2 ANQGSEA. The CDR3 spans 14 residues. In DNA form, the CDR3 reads TGCAGCGTTGAAGACGAGGGGGCGTGGGAGACCCAGTACTTC. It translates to CSVEDEGAWETQYF.

The CDR3 DNA follows: TGTGCCAGCAGCTTAAATCGGGATCAGCCCCAGCATTTT. Translated: CASSLNRDQPQHF. V is TRBV7-8 and J is TRBJ1-5; D call uncertain. The CDR3 length is 13 residues. Trimming removed 2 bases from V and 5 bases from J, with 7 bases in between. Germline V gene data show CDR1 as SGHVS and CDR2 as FQNEAQ.

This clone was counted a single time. The CDR3 bases are TGTGCCAGCAGTTTAAGACAGGGTTACACTGAAGCTTTCTTT. Amino acid sequence: CASSLRQGYTEAFF. V is TRBV6-5 and J is TRBJ1-1; 7 positions agree with TRBD1. The CDR3 has 14 amino acids. V dropped 4 bases and J dropped 3; count of bases not matched to a gene: 5. Germline CDR1 reads MNHEY; CDR2 reads SVGAGI.

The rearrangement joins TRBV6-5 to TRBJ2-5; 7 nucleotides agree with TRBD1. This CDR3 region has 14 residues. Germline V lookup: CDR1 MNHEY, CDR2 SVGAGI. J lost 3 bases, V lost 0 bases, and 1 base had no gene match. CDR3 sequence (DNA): TGTGCCAGCAGTTACTCCGGGACAGAAGAGACCCAGTACTTC. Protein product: CASSYSGTEETQYF.

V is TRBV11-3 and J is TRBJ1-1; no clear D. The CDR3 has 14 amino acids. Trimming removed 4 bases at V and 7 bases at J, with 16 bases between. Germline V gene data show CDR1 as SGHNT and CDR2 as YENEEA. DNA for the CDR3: TGTGCCAGCAGCTCGGCAGGCCCACCTGGTGAAGCTTTCTTT. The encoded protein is CASSSAGPPGEAFF.

CDR3: CASSDPGQGAYEQFF. DNA of the CDR3: TGTGCCAGCAGTGACCCGGGACAGGGGGCTTATGAGCAGTTCTTC. The chain links TRBV6-1 to TRBJ2-1; 12 bases are a match to TRBD1. The germline V gene encodes CDR1 MNHNS and CDR2 SASEGT. CDR3 size: 15 residues. V shed 3 bases and J 8 bases; nucleotides not matched to a gene: 5.

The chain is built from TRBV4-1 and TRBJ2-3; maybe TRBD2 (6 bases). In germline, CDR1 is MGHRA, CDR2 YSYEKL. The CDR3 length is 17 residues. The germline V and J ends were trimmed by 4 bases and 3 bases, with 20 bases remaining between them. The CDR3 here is CASSRGRSPLGTDTQYF. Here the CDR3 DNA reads TGCGCCAGCAGCCGTGGGAGGTCCCCCCTCGGGACAGATACGCAGTATTTT.

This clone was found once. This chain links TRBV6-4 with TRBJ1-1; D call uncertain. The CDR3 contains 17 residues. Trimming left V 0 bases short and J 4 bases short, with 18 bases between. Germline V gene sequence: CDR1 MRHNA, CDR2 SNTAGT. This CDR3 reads CASSDSYVTVVRTEAFF. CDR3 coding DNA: TGTGCCAGCAGTGACTCTTACGTCACCGTAGTACGCACTGAAGCTTTCTTT.

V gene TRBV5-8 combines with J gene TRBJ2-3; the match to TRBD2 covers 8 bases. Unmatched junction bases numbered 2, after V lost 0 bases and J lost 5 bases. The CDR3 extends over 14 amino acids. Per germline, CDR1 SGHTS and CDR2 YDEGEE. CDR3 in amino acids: CASSLVRGGDTQYF. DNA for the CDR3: TGTGCCAGCAGCTTGGTTCGGGGGGGAGATACGCAGTATTTT.

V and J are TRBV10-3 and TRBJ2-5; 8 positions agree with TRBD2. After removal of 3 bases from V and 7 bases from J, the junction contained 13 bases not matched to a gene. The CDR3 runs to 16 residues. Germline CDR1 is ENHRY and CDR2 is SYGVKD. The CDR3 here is CAISDLGSGTAGTQYF. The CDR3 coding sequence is TGTGCCATCAGTGATCTTGGTAGCGGGACTGCAGGGACCCAGTACTTC.

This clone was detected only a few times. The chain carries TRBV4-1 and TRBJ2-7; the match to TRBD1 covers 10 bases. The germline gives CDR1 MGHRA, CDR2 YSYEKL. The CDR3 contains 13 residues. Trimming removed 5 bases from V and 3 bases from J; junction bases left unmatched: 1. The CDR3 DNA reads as TGCGCCAGCAGCTGGGACAGGGGCTACGAGCAGTACTTC. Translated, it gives CASSWDRGYEQYF.

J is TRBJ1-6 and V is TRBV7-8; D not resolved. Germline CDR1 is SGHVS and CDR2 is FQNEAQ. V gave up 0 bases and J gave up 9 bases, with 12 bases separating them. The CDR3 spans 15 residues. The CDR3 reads CASSLAAGLGSPLHF. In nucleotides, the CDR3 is TGTGCCAGCAGCTTAGCGGCAGGCCTCGGTTCACCCCTCCACTTT.

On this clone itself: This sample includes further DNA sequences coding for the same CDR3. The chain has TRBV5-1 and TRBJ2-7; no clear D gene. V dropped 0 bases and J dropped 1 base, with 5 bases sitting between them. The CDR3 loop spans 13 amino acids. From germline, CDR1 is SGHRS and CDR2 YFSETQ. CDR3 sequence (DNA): TGCGCCAGCAGCTTGGCTTCTTCCTACGAGCAGTACTTC. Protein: CASSLASSYEQYF. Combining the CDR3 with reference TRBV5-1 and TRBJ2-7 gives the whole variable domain KAGVTQTPRYLIKTRGQQVTLSCSPISGHRSVSWYQQTPGQGLQFLFEYFSETQRNKGNFPGRFSGRQFSNSRSEMNVSTLELGDSALYLCASSLASSYEQYFGPGTRLTVT.

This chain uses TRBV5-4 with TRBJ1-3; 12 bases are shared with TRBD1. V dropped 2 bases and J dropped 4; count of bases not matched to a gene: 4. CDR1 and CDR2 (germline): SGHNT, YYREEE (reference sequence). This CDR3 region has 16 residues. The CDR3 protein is CASSLAGQGAGNTIYF. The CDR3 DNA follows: TGTGCCAGCAGCTTAGCGGGACAGGGGGCCGGAAACACCATATATTTT.

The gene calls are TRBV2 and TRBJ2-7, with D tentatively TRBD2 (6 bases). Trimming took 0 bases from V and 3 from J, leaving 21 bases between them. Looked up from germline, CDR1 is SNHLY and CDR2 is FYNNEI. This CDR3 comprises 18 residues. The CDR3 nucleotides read TGTGCCAGCAGTGAAGCGCCCAAGGGACTTTTGGTCTACTACGAGCAGTACTTC. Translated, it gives CASSEAPKGLLVYYEQYF.

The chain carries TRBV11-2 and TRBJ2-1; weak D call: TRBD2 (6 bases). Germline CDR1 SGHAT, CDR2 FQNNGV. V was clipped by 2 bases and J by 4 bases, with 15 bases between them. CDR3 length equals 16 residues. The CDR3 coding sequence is TGTGCCAGCAGCTTAACGGGACGGGAGAGGTACAATGAGCAGTTCTTC. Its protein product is CASSLTGRERYNEQFF.

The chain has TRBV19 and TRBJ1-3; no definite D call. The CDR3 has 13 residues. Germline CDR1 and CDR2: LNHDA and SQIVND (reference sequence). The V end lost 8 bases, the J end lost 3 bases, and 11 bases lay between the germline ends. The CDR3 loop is CASSTTGGNTIYF. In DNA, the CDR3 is TGTGCCAGTTCCACTACGGGTGGAAACACCATATATTTT.

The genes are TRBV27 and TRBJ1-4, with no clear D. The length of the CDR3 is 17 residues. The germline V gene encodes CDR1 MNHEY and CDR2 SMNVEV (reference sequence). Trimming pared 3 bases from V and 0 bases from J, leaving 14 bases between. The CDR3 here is CASSLQDPFSTNEKLFF. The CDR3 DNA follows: TGTGCCAGCAGTTTGCAGGATCCCTTTTCAACTAATGAAAAACTGTTTTTT.

The CDR3 loop is CASSPQGPHTGELFF. The CDR3 DNA is TGCGCCAGCAGCCCTCAGGGGCCTCACACCGGGGAGCTGTTTTTT. The chain joins TRBV5-1 to TRBJ2-2, with a weak D call TRBD1 (6 bases). The CDR3 extends over 15 amino acids. Germline CDR1 and CDR2: SGHRS and YFSETQ. Trimming took 4 bases from V and 3 from J, leaving 13 bases between them.

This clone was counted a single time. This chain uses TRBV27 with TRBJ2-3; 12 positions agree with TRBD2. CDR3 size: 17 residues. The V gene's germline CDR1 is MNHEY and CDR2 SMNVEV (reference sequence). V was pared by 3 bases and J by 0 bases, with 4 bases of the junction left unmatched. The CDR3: CASSFLGTSGSTDTQYF. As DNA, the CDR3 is TGTGCCAGCAGTTTCCTTGGGACTAGCGGGAGCACAGATACGCAGTATTTT.

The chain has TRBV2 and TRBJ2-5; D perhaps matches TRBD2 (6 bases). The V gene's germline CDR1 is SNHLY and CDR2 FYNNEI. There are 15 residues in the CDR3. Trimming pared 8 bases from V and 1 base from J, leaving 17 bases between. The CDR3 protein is CASRVRGGVQETQYF. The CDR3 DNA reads TGTGCCAGCCGTGTGAGGGGCGGGGTCCAAGAGACCCAGTACTTC.

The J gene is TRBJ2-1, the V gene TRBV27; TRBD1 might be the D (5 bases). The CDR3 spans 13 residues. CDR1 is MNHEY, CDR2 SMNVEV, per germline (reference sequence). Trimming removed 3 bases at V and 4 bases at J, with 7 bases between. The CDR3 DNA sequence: TGTGCCAGCAGTTTGGGGCGGTACAATGAGCAGTTCTTC. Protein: CASSLGRYNEQFF.

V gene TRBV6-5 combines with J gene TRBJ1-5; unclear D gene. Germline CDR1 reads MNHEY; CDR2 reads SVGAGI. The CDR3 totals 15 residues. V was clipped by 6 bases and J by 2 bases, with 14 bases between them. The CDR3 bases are TGTGCCAGCAGCCTTGGAGGTGGAGGCAATCAGCCCCAGCATTTT. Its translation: CASSLGGGGNQPQHF.

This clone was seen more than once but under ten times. CDR3 residues: CASSHLGTSYNGYTF. The CDR3, as DNA: TGTGCCAGCAGCCACTTAGGGACATCATATAATGGCTACACCTTC. The chain carries TRBV7-9 and TRBJ1-2, with D possibly matching TRBD1 (6 bases). CDR1 SEHNR and CDR2 FQNEAQ come from the germline V gene (reference sequence). The CDR3 runs 15 residues. V gave up 5 bases and J gave up 6 bases, with 19 bases separating them. The entire variable domain, with the rest obtained from reference TRBV7-9 and TRBJ1-2, is as follows: DTGVSQNPRHKITKRGQNVTFRCDPISEHNRLYWYRQTLGQGPEFLTYFQNEAQLEKSRLLSDRFSAERPKGSFSTLEIQRTEQGDSAMYLCASSHLGTSYNGYTFGSGTRLTVV.

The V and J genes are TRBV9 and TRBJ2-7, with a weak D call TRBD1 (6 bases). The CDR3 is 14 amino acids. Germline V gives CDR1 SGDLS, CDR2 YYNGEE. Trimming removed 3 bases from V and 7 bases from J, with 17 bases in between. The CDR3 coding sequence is TGTGCCAGCAGCGGCTCGGGACACCAAGGGGAGCAGTACTTC. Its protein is CASSGSGHQGEQYF.